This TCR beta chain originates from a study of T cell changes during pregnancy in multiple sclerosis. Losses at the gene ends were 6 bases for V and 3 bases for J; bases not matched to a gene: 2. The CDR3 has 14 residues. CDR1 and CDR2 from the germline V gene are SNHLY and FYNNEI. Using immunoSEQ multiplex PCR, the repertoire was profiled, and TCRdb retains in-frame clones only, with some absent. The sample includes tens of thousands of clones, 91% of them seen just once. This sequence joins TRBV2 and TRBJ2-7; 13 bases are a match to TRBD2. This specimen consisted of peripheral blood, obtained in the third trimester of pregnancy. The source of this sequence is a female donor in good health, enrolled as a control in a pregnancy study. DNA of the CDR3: TGTGCCAGCAGGACTAGCGGGGGGTTCTACGAGCAGTACTTC. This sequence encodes CASRTSGGFYEQYF.